This paragraph reports one T cell receptor (beta chain). Per germline, CDR1 GTSNPN and CDR2 SVGIG (reference sequence). Trimming removed 2 bases from V and 3 bases from J, with 10 bases in between. CDR3 size: 13 residues. Sequenced by immunoSEQ multiplex PCR; TCRdb stores in-frame clones only, minus some. Among 45,000 to 55,000 clones listed, roughly 93% were seen once. The data derive from a study of control samples from healthy donors and cancer patients. This sequence originates from a woman aged 50 to 60 with head and neck cancer. This chain uses TRBV30 with TRBJ1-2; unclear D gene. The source material was PBMCs. The CDR3, as DNA: TGTGCCTGGAGTCAGGACCGCTACTATGGCTACACCTTC. Its translation is CAWSQDRYYGYTF.